This passage covers 19 T cell receptor beta chains from one sample sequenced in a study of vaccination effects on CD4 cells after COVID-19. With roughly 10 days of culture completed, CD4+ T cells were isolated. The antigens for these receptors are not known. Sequencing used immunoSEQ multiplex PCR; TCRdb keeps in-frame clones, though not all of them. The table has fewer than 40,000 clones, 65% to 70% seen once. This specimen consisted of CD4+ T cells from PBMCs cultured without peptide, obtained before COVID-19 vaccination. The receptor source for this set is a human donor who received a COVID-19 vaccine.

The J gene is TRBJ2-7, the V gene TRBV6-2 or TRBV6-3, with 11 bases that match TRBD2. The V segment lost 6 bases and the J segment 11 bases; nucleotides outside the gene matches: 12. Germline lookup yields CDR1 MNHEY and CDR2 SVGEGT. This CDR3 is built from 14 residues. CDR3 coding DNA: TGTGCCAGCAGCCTCCCCGGGACTAGCGGACCAAAGTACTTC. Translated: CASSLPGTSGPKYF.

J is TRBJ1-1 and V is TRBV24-1; D is ambiguous. The CDR3 totals 16 residues. CDR1 and CDR2 from the germline V gene are KGHDR and SFDVKD. The V end lost 0 bases, the J end lost 6 bases, and 16 bases lay between the germline ends. CDR3 region: CATSDLPNSGRAEAFF. CDR3 DNA sequence: TGTGCCACCAGTGATTTGCCAAACAGCGGGCGCGCTGAAGCTTTCTTT.

The chain recombines TRBV5-6 with TRBJ2-2; TRBD2 is a possible D gene (6 bases). V was shortened by 4 bases and J by 5 bases, with 21 bases between the two germline ends. The CDR3 extends over 17 amino acids. Germline CDR1 SGHDT, CDR2 YYEEEE. In DNA form, the CDR3 reads TGTGCCAGCAGCATCAAGAGGAGGGGTTTCCTTACCGGGGAGCTGTTTTTT. As protein: CASSIKRRGFLTGELFF.

The chain has TRBV5-1 and TRBJ2-5; a possible D gene is TRBD2 (6 bases). The CDR3 totals 17 residues. Trimming left V 1 base short and J 5 bases short, with 21 bases between. Germline loops: CDR1 SGHRS, CDR2 YFSETQ. The CDR3 spells CASSLSGDVQGGETQYF. The CDR3 DNA sequence: TGCGCCAGCAGCTTGTCGGGGGATGTCCAGGGTGGGGAGACCCAGTACTTC.

This clone came up a few times. This chain uses TRBV29-1 with TRBJ2-1; 10 bases are shared with TRBD2. Germline V gene lookup returns CDR1 SQVTM and CDR2 ANQGSEA. The CDR3 runs 14 residues. After removal of 7 bases from V and 7 bases from J, the junction contained 10 bases not matched to a gene. This chain's CDR3 is CSDLPSGRVNEQFF. In DNA form, the CDR3 reads TGCAGCGACCTTCCTAGCGGGAGAGTGAATGAGCAGTTCTTC.

The J gene is TRBJ1-5, the V gene TRBV5-1, with a weak D call TRBD1 (5 bases). V was clipped by 4 bases and J by 2 bases, with 19 bases between them. This CDR3 region has 17 residues. Germline loops: CDR1 SGHRS, CDR2 YFSETQ. The CDR3 reads CASSAGPTVVGNQPQHF. CDR3 nucleotides: TGCGCCAGCAGCGCCGGCCCGACAGTGGTGGGCAATCAGCCCCAGCATTTT. The full variable domain, its missing parts supplied by reference TRBV5-1 and TRBJ1-5, is KAGVTQTPRYLIKTRGQQVTLSCSPISGHRSVSWYQQTPGQGLQFLFEYFSETQRNKGNFPGRFSGRQFSNSRSEMNVSTLELGDSALYLCASSAGPTVVGNQPQHFGDGTRLSIL.

J is TRBJ2-5 and V is TRBV5-1, with a weak D call TRBD2 (5 bases). Between the trimmed V and J ends, which lost 2 bases and 3 bases, there was a span of 11 bases. CDR1 SGHRS and CDR2 YFSETQ come from the germline V gene. The CDR3 is 14 amino acids. This CDR3 reads CASSFAPGKETQYF. In DNA form, the CDR3 reads TGCGCCAGCAGCTTCGCGCCGGGAAAAGAGACCCAGTACTTC.

This chain uses TRBV9 with TRBJ2-5; D perhaps matches TRBD2 (6 bases). This CDR3 has 14 amino acids. V gave up 0 bases and J gave up 5 bases, with 11 bases separating them. CDR1 SGDLS and CDR2 YYNGEE come from the germline V gene. The CDR3 is CASSVGGSGETQYF. Here the CDR3 DNA reads TGTGCCAGCAGCGTAGGGGGCAGCGGGGAGACCCAGTACTTC.

This clone occurred once. The genes are TRBV19 and TRBJ1-5, with 7 positions matching TRBD1. In germline, CDR1 is LNHDA, CDR2 SQIVND (reference sequence). With V trimmed by 3 bases and J by 6 bases, 8 bases remained unmatched. The CDR3 consists of 15 residues. DNA of the CDR3: TGTGCCAGTAGTATTCGACAGGGTAGAAGTCAGCCCCAGCATTTT. It encodes CASSIRQGRSQPQHF. Full variable domain (remainder filled in from reference TRBV19 and TRBJ1-5): DGGITQSPKYLFRKEGQNVTLSCEQNLNHDAMYWYRQDPGQGLRLIYYSQIVNDFQKGDIAEGYSVSREKKESFPLTVTSAQKNPTAFYLCASSIRQGRSQPQHFGDGTRLSIL.

J is TRBJ1-2 and V is TRBV5-1; 10 positions agree with TRBD1. With V trimmed by 4 bases and J by 4 bases, 10 bases remained unmatched. Germline V gene data show CDR1 as SGHRS and CDR2 as YFSETQ. The CDR3 covers 16 residues. The DNA for the CDR3 is TGCGCCAGCAGCGCGGGACGGGGGACAGGGGTCTATGGCTACACCTTC. Translation gives CASSAGRGTGVYGYTF.

The chain has TRBV5-1 and TRBJ2-1; 10 positions match TRBD1. V lost 6 bases and J lost 8; bases outside the gene matches: 2. CDR3 length equals 12 residues. Looked up from germline, CDR1 is SGHRS and CDR2 is YFSETQ. The CDR3 is CASTGTGDEQFF. CDR3 nucleotides: TGCGCCAGCACCGGGACAGGGGATGAGCAGTTCTTC.

The chain couples TRBV11-3 to TRBJ2-5, with D tentatively TRBD1 or TRBD2 (5 bases each). The CDR3 loop spans 14 amino acids. Germline V gene sequence: CDR1 SGHNT, CDR2 YENEEA. Deletions cut 3 bases from V and 1 base from J, with 9 bases between. The CDR3 region is CASSFGTGQETQYF. CDR3 DNA sequence: TGTGCCAGCAGCTTTGGGACCGGCCAAGAGACCCAGTACTTC.

The rearrangement joins TRBV30 to TRBJ2-7, with D unresolved. V lost 2 bases, J lost 5 bases, and 13 bases lay in between. This CDR3 is 13 amino acids long. Germline V gives CDR1 GTSNPN, CDR2 SVGIG (reference sequence). In nucleotides, the CDR3 is TGTGCCTGGAGTCTCCCGGAGTTGAACGAGCAGTACTTC. Translation gives CAWSLPELNEQYF. The entire variable domain, with the rest obtained from reference TRBV30 and TRBJ2-7, is as follows: SQTIHQWPATLVQPVGSPLSLECTVEGTSNPNLYWYRQAAGRGLQLLFYSVGIGQISSEVPQNLSASRPQDRQFILSSKKLLLSDSGFYLCAWSLPELNEQYFGPGTRLTVT.

The chain uses TRBV5-4 and TRBJ2-3; D possibly corresponds to TRBD2 (6 bases). Germline values: CDR1 SGHNT, CDR2 YYREEE (reference sequence). This CDR3 spans 14 amino acids. Trimming removed 4 bases from V and 4 bases from J, with 13 bases in between. CDR3 protein: CASSRTSLPDTQYF. CDR3 sequence (DNA): TGTGCCAGCAGCCGAACTAGCTTGCCAGATACGCAGTATTTT.

The V and J genes are TRBV10-1 and TRBJ2-7; a weak D match, TRBD1 (5 bases). V lost 8 bases and J 2 bases, leaving 13 bases between the germline ends. The V gene's germline CDR1 is WNHNN and CDR2 SYGVQD (reference sequence). The CDR3 runs 13 residues. CDR3 coding DNA: TGCGCCAGCGTGGACACTCGAACCTACGAGCAGTACTTC. Translating it yields CASVDTRTYEQYF.

By share, this clone counts as medium-sized (0.01 to 0.1%). The chain uses TRBV27 and TRBJ1-2, with TRBD1 matching 7 bases. Unmatched junction bases numbered 4, after V lost 3 bases and J lost 0 bases. In germline, CDR1 is MNHEY, CDR2 SMNVEV (reference sequence). The CDR3 has 15 residues. The CDR3: CASSFADRANYGYTF. As DNA, the CDR3 is TGTGCCAGCAGTTTTGCAGACAGGGCTAACTATGGCTACACCTTC.

The chain has TRBV7-2 and TRBJ2-3, with D tentatively TRBD2 (6 bases). Germline V lookup: CDR1 SGHTA, CDR2 FQGNSA. V was shortened by 3 bases and J by 6 bases, with 10 bases between the two germline ends. The CDR3 totals 13 residues. CDR3 nucleotides: TGTGCCAGCAGCTTGACTAGTCCTGATACGCAGTATTTT. It yields the protein CASSLTSPDTQYF.

The J gene is TRBJ2-7, the V gene TRBV2; the match to TRBD1 covers 8 bases. Trimming cost V 3 bases and J 1 base; bases outside gene matches: 5. From germline, CDR1 is SNHLY and CDR2 FYNNEI. The CDR3 contains 15 residues. CDR3 protein: CASSDGQGYSYEQYF. The CDR3 DNA sequence: TGTGCCAGCAGTGACGGACAGGGTTATTCCTACGAGCAGTACTTC.

This sequence joins TRBV3-1 (or the pseudogene TRBV3-2) and TRBJ1-6; possibly TRBD1 for D (5 bases). With 5 bases removed from V and 0 bases from J, the gap between germline ends came to 11 bases. The germline V gene encodes CDR1 LGHDT and CDR2 YNNKEL (reference sequence). The CDR3 covers 16 residues. The CDR3 loop is CASSNQGRSYNSPLHF. CDR3 nucleotides: TGTGCCAGCAGCAACCAGGGACGCTCCTATAATTCACCCCTCCACTTT.